This T cell receptor beta chain was profiled in a study of T cell responses to AZD1222 COVID-19 vaccine. Libraries were prepared by immunoSEQ multiplex PCR; TCRdb keeps only in-frame clonotypes and omits some of them. This table has more than 150,000 clones, 87% appearing once. The V gene's germline CDR1 is DFQATT and CDR2 SNEGSKA (reference sequence). V lost 3 bases to trimming and J lost 6 bases; unmatched junction nucleotides: 6. The CDR3 consists of 14 residues. The TCR was taken from an adult in good health. The chain joins TRBV20-1 to TRBJ2-1; 9 bases match TRBD2. The input for sequencing was peripheral blood, taken on day 0 of MenACWY control vaccination. The CDR3 is CSASGGGDINEQFF. CDR3 DNA sequence: TGCAGTGCTAGTGGCGGGGGGGATATCAATGAGCAGTTCTTC.